Below, 23 T cell receptor beta chains from the same sample are listed, as sequenced in a study of T cells expressing NK-cell markers. TCRdb re-called the 5' RACE reads and gives one entry per CDR3 protein, without DNA. The ten most abundant clones cover under 4.5% of a sample with 550,000 to 600,000 distinct CDR3 sequences. The specimen sequenced was blood T cells: a sorted CD56 or NKG2C T cell subset, CD4+ or CD8+ T cells, or bulk PBMC T cells (not recorded which). The source is a man aged 18 to 29 in good health.

The V call is TRBV5-6, the J call TRBJ1-5. Per germline, CDR1 SGHDT and CDR2 YYEEEE. The CDR3 sequence is 14 residues long. CDR3 loop: CASSGGKTNQPQHF.

The chain links TRBV7-9 to TRBJ1-1; TCRdb proposes TRBD1, but this gene call is untestable without DNA. CDR3 length: 14 amino acids. Germline values: CDR1 SEHNR, CDR2 FQNEAQ (reference sequence). The chain's CDR3 is CASSLWHGGRRAFF.

This chain links TRBV6-5 with TRBJ2-7; with no DNA, the TCRdb D assignment of TRBD2 cannot be verified. Germline V gives CDR1 MNHEY, CDR2 SVGAGI. The CDR3 contains 16 residues. The CDR3 here is CASSSGLAGLTYEQYF.

This rearrangement joins TRBV12-3 or TRBV12-4 to TRBJ2-1. CDR3 length: 14 residues. The CDR3 sequence: CASSLRSTDNEQFF.

The chain carries TRBV11-2 and TRBJ1-2; TCRdb's D gene call, TRBD1, goes unchecked for lack of DNA. The CDR3 has 14 residues. CDR1 SGHAT and CDR2 FQNNGV come from the germline V gene. This chain's CDR3 is CASSLGPGRWGYTF.

CDR3 protein: CASDSSGVRSPLHF. V gene TRBV28 combines with J gene TRBJ1-6; TCRdb indicates TRBD1, and absent DNA this call remains unverified. The CDR3 spans 14 residues. Germline CDR1 reads MDHEN; CDR2 reads SYDVKM.

J is TRBJ2-7 and V is TRBV20-1; TCRdb calls TRBD1, which cannot be checked without DNA. Germline CDR1 DFQATT, CDR2 SNEGSKA (reference sequence). CDR3 length: 14 residues. This CDR3 is CSAREAKGNYEQYF.

The chain combines TRBV7-2 with TRBJ2-2; TCRdb returns TRBD1, unconfirmable since there is no DNA. The CDR3 has 17 residues. The germline V gene has CDR1 SGHTA and CDR2 FQGNSA. CDR3: CASSLPPYRQGTGELFF.

The V and J genes are TRBV5-1 and TRBJ2-7; checking the TCRdb D call of TRBD1 is not possible without DNA. This CDR3 is 15 amino acids long. The germline V gene encodes CDR1 SGHRS and CDR2 YFSETQ. CDR3 amino acids: CASSWGSTANYEQYF.

This chain joins TRBV12-3 or TRBV12-4 and TRBJ2-1; TCRdb proposes TRBD2, but this gene call is untestable without DNA. The CDR3 sequence is 12 residues long. CDR3 in amino acids: CASSAGLLGGFF.

The chain links TRBV11-2 to TRBJ2-3; TCRdb indicates TRBD1, and absent DNA this call remains unverified. There are 16 residues in the CDR3. In germline, CDR1 is SGHAT, CDR2 FQNNGV. The CDR3 protein is CATNPQTPGITDTQYF.

The chain has TRBV5-1 and TRBJ2-1; TCRdb selects TRBD1, and the lack of DNA leaves this call unchecked. The germline V gene has CDR1 SGHRS and CDR2 YFSETQ. CDR3 length equals 17 residues. The CDR3 spells CASSLPPGQTTYNEQFF.

This sequence joins TRBV20-1 and TRBJ1-5; TCRdb designates TRBD1, a call that cannot be tested without DNA. Germline V gene data show CDR1 as DFQATT and CDR2 as SNEGSKA (reference sequence). The CDR3 spans 13 residues. This CDR3 is CSAKDSANQPQHF.

The rearrangement links TRBV10-3 to TRBJ1-6. The CDR3 is 14 amino acids. In germline, CDR1 is ENHRY, CDR2 SYGVKD. CDR3 amino acids: CAIRDSSYNSPLHF.

The chain is built from TRBV3-1 and TRBJ1-1; TCRdb proposes TRBD1, but this gene call is untestable without DNA. The V gene's germline CDR1 is LGHDT and CDR2 YNNKEL (reference sequence). The CDR3 sequence is 14 residues long. This chain's CDR3 is CASSHRGAHTEAFF.

V gene TRBV11-3 combines with J gene TRBJ2-3. The germline CDR1 and CDR2 sequences are SGHNT and YENEEA. The CDR3 is 13 amino acids. The CDR3: CASSLESTDTQYF.

The chain has TRBV18 and TRBJ2-5; without DNA, the TCRdb call of TRBD1 cannot be checked. Germline CDR1 reads KGHSH; CDR2 reads LQKENI. CDR3 length: 16 amino acids. CDR3 loop: CASSLLVTGLQETQYF.

CDR3 residues: CATSDSGTRGSYNEQFF. V is TRBV24-1 and J is TRBJ2-1; with no DNA, the TCRdb D assignment of TRBD1 cannot be verified. Looked up from germline, CDR1 is KGHDR and CDR2 is SFDVKD. This CDR3 has 17 amino acids.

This sequence joins TRBV13 and TRBJ2-1; the TCRdb call, TRBD1, lacks DNA for checking. The CDR3 is 17 amino acids. The germline V gene encodes CDR1 PRHDT and CDR2 FYEKMQ (reference sequence). CDR3 sequence: CASRQTGPRSSYNEQFF.

The rearrangement joins TRBV4-2 to TRBJ2-2; as DNA is missing, the TRBD2 call by TCRdb cannot be tested. The CDR3 spans 16 residues. The V gene's germline CDR1 is LGHNA and CDR2 YNFKEQ. The CDR3: CASSQSGRASSGELFF.

The chain combines TRBV19 with TRBJ1-5; TCRdb outputs TRBD1, but without DNA this stays unchecked. This CDR3 is 17 amino acids long. Germline CDR1 and CDR2: LNHDA and SQIVND (reference sequence). CDR3 region: CASSPSSGTGGRQPQHF.

V usage is TRBV18 and J usage is TRBJ2-7; TCRdb proposes TRBD1, but this gene call is untestable without DNA. Germline loops: CDR1 KGHSH, CDR2 LQKENI. This CDR3 contains 17 residues. The CDR3 spells CASSPVSGQGSSYEQYF.

V and J are TRBV27 and TRBJ2-2. Germline CDR1 is MNHEY and CDR2 is SMNVEV (reference sequence). CDR3 size: 13 residues. The CDR3 protein is CASSPQRSGELFF.